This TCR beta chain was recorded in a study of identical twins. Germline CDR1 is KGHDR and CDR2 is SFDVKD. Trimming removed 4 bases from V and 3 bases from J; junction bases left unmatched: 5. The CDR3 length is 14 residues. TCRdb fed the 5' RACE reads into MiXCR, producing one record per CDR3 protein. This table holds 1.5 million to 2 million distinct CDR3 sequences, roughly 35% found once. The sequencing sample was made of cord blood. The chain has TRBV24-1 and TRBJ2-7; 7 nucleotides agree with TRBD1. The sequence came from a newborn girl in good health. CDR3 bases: TGTGCCACCAGTGACCCGGACAGGTTCTACGAGCAGTACTTC. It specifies CATSDPDRFYEQYF.